The source of this TCR beta chain is a study of cytomegalovirus exposure and HLA in healthy donors (dated by TCRdb to 2016 to 2017). With regard to the full study: In an earlier analysis of approximately 500 of the donors, around 290 Gb of sequence data and 90 million to 120 million unique TCR beta sequences from approximately 180 million T cells were reported. To predict cytomegalovirus infection status, the study brought together high-throughput TCR immunosequencing, statistical association of individual TCRs with disease status, and machine learning. An early release that covered some 630 HLA-typed donors contained approximately 300 gigabases of sequencing data and around 85 million unique TCR sequences. The T cell repertoires of 666 subjects were profiled by immunosequencing and related to cytomegalovirus serostatus. Typing coverage differed by locus: A, B, C, DRB1 and DQB1 were typed in roughly 629-630 donors, DQA1 in about 510, DPA1 in around 580, and DPB1 in just under 480. An earlier analysis of 450 to 750 of the donors used high-throughput TCR beta sequencing to judge whether each TCR beta V gene segment behaved as functional or pseudogenic. Every discovery cohort repertoire had been produced on one sequencing platform. Donor age, sex, ethnicity and CMV serostatus were compiled alongside the repertoire data. The aim of the study was to test whether cataloging public T cell receptors could identify signatures of past pathogen exposure. Besides the first cohort of roughly 660 subjects, a separate validation cohort made up of 95 to 150 different subjects was used. A later analysis re-examined previously published TCR beta repertoires from over 500 donors and added high-resolution HLA genotyping to investigate patterns of TCR occurrence. Roughly five DR-DQ haplotypes were handled as single units for association and clustering because linkage in the cohort was strong. Both class I and class II loci were covered by HLA typing, at four-digit resolution. On average, roughly 250,000 unique TCR beta nucleotide sequences were sequenced per donor among 350 to 400 genotyped donors of the cohort, with 15% to 20% of those sequences being non-productive. In a later genetic analysis, genome-wide SNP genotypes for about 65% of the roughly 670 donors were used, and that subset was treated as a discovery cohort. Of the roughly 410 genotyped donors, 65% to 90% were placed in the genetic ancestry cluster associated with self-reported Caucasian donors. Rather than using new phenotypic data, the later analysis identified candidate immune exposures from TCR beta sequences and from how often those sequences occurred across donors. The investigation overall reported the following: Only TCR beta chains were sequenced in this cohort, and the absence of alpha or paired-chain data limited detectable features. According to a later analysis, TCR association rates differed among HLA loci, with DRB1 alleles showing the most associated TCRs and HLA-C alleles showing the fewest. An earlier analysis of approximately 590 of the donors showed that most TCR beta V segments appeared in productive rearrangements either about 90% or about 30% of the time, which broadly matched IMGT annotations. A further reported finding was that TCR beta sequences accurately predicted the HLA-A and HLA-B alleles for most subjects in the first cohort. Compared with the roughly 720-donor mean, donors in an Asian-associated ancestry cluster had fewer N-insertions in productive TCRs, according to a later genetic analysis. Most CMV-associated TCR beta chains appeared to be HLA-restricted in a later analysis, and the HLA associations seemed to be driven largely by CMV exposure. Several of the top co-occurrence clusters appeared to be linked to parvovirus B19, influenza, CMV and Epstein-Barr virus, according to a later analysis. In vitro tests confirmed that a few of the cytomegalovirus-associated TCR beta chains recognize cytomegalovirus antigens. In a later genetic analysis, a missense DCLRE1C variant was associated with V-gene and J-gene trimming of TCR beta chains, and the association was replicated in an independent cohort. Most TCR sequences were seen in very few donors, while some public TCRs were found in many individuals. A group of highly shared sequence variants was considered likely to be a technical artifact of the sequencing pipeline. For the cohort, immune exposure information was limited to CMV serostatus. In a later analysis, over 15,000 TCR beta sequences were associated with specific HLA alleles at a false discovery rate of 0.05. Because the 87-base-pair reads could not distinguish some IMGT-functional V segments, including TRBV6-2 and TRBV6-3, those segments were excluded. According to the authors, the approach could potentially be generalized to other disease states and immunological phenotypes. About 17 rarely observed V segments, including chromosome 9 orphons, were excluded from the earlier analysis of almost 600 of the donors because counts were too low. A later analysis found that HLA-associated TCR beta chains were more clonally expanded and had lower generation probabilities than equally common non-associated chains. Sequencing depth was assumed to be roughly uniform across donors in the presence/absence analyses, though that assumption may not hold. When HLA alleles, especially DR and DQ, strongly co-occurred, TCR associations were difficult to assign to individual alleles. Correlated functional status among segregating V segments might reflect linkage disequilibrium, but an unknown experimental factor could not be ruled out. A total of roughly 160 TCR beta chains were listed by the study as associated with cytomegalovirus. In both the original and validation cohorts, the classifier was reported to diagnose cytomegalovirus status with high specificity and sensitivity. HLA typing was unavailable for some donors at each locus, so association tests used only the typed subset.

Remarks on this clone: Its antigen is not yet known. It has no much larger one-base neighbor in the sample; base qualities were not kept.

The germline V gene provides CDR1 SGHTA and CDR2 FQGTGA. The CDR3 has 15 amino acids, counting the end cysteine and phenylalanine. The CDR3 DNA has 45 bases and is translated from base 1. The V and J ends are trimmed by 2 bases and 4 bases, leaving 14 bases between them. The cohort comprised approximately 700 healthy bone marrow donors. All cohort members were sampled while nominally healthy, although unrecorded immune exposures were likely present. The donor tested CMV seropositive and was one of the 289 seropositive cohort members. A peripheral blood sample was collected from each donor, and TCR beta sequencing was performed on peripheral blood mononuclear cells. The Qiagen DNeasy Blood Extraction Kit was used to extract genomic DNA from the blood cell samples. Library creation used the immunoSEQ multiplex PCR assay. For the multiplex PCR, a mixture combining 60 forward primers for TCR Vbeta segments and 13 reverse primers for TCR Jbeta segments was used. A multiplex PCR assay on genomic DNA amplified the CDR3 region of rearranged TCR beta genes. Amplified TCR beta libraries were sequenced as 87-base-pair reads on the Illumina HiSeq System. The authors processed their data as follows. A later analysis counted about 82 million unique TCR beta chains across the 500 to 850 repertoires, and roughly 9.9 million of these chains were shared by at least two donors. Raw reads were error-corrected and collapsed into unique sequences with a nearest-neighbor algorithm that merged closely related sequences to remove PCR and sequencing errors. Alignment of CDR3 sequences to IMGT reference sequences was used to assign V, D and J gene segments. For a sequence to be retained, a match of at least six nucleotides to both a V gene segment and a J gene segment was required. A rearrangement counted as productive if the CDR3 had no stop codons and remained in frame with V and J, and every other rearrangement counted as non-productive. CDR3 was defined according to IMGT convention as the region running from the second conserved V-encoded cysteine to the conserved J-encoded phenylalanine. In an earlier analysis of just under 600 of the donors, sequences lacking an unambiguous match to a single V gene segment were excluded. In an earlier analysis of a few hundred of the donors, a V segment was called functional when productive rearrangements were above 56.7%, and segregating when the standard deviation between donors exceeded 5%. To diagnose cytomegalovirus status from the catalog of TCR beta chain sequences, a statistical classification framework was built. V and J gene assignment, in a later analysis, came from comparing TCR nucleotide sequences with IMGT/GENE-DB human TR gene sequences. A later analysis assigned CDR3 sequences and most-parsimonious VDJ recombination scenarios with the TCRdist pipeline. In a later analysis, each TCR beta chain was defined by its CDR3 amino acid sequence together with its V-gene family, and reads lacking a unique V-gene family were excluded. As a way to deal with suspected cross-contamination and a sequencing artifact, a later analysis dropped 640 or so nucleotide sequences that were highly shared and had low generation probability. A later analysis calculated a clonal expansion index for each public chain from normalized within-repertoire ranks of inferred template counts. In a later analysis, generation probabilities were computed using a VDJ recombination model fitted to out-of-frame rearrangements, and the results were checked against IGoR. A later analysis scored TCR-TCR, TCR-HLA and TCR-CMV co-occurrence with hypergeometric tests, applying a repertoire-size bias correction to TCR pairs. False discovery rates were estimated in a later analysis by permuting HLA or CMV assignments 20 times. In a later analysis, co-occurring TCRs were grouped with DBSCAN, and TCRdist sequence similarity was added when clustering was performed within HLA-allele-positive subsets. Co-occurrence clustering excluded repertoires with fewer than 30,000 or more than 120,000 public chains, plus five with anomalous nucleotide sharing. TCRdb took this table from immuneACCESS and kept in-frame rearrangements with V and J called. Such tables lack part of the clones; where checked against another copy, unresolved V genes explain under half of the gap, and the rest is unexplained. V and J calls and clone size follow that table, whereas D and trimming were derived from the DNA. In this sample the table shows 120,000 to 150,000 clones, around 78% of which occur a single time. The top ten constitute 3% of the sample.

This receptor was obtained from a man aged 40-49 years in good health and CMV-seropositive. The sequence joins TRBV7-3 to TRBJ2-5; D gene: possibly TRBD2, on 6 matching bases. Sequences were obtained from PBMCs. The CDR3 protein: CASSLGGALGETQYF. Here is the DNA: TGTGCCAGCAGCTTAGGCGGGGCCCTGGGAGAGACCCAGTACTTC.